A single sample gave rise to the 24 T cell receptor beta chains below, sequenced in a study of CD8 T cells in Susac syndrome (dated by TCRdb to between 2018 and 2021). Library preparation used the immunoSEQ multiplex PCR assay. RNA was extracted using the RNeasy kit, and roughly 0.5 to 1 microgram was reverse transcribed with random hexamers. Using fastp at Q25 and MiXCR, TCRdb reprocessed the public reads and kept productive beta chains. Entries that share a CDR3 protein sequence are merged under the most common genes and DNA. A total of around 100,000 distinct CDR3 sequences appear in this sample, 95% of them only once. The ten largest clones represent 0.3% of the sample. The sample consisted of CD8+ T cells from PBMCs. The receptors stem from a human donor with Susac syndrome.

V usage is TRBV15 and J usage is TRBJ2-6; D gene uncertain. V was cut by 0 bases and J by 1 base, with 4 bases left in between. Germline V CDR1 and CDR2: LNHNV, YYDKDF (reference sequence). There are 15 residues in the CDR3. The CDR3: CATSRESSGANVLTF. CDR3 bases: TGTGCCACCAGCAGAGAGAGTTCTGGGGCCAACGTCCTGACTTTC. The complete variable domain, with remaining parts taken from reference TRBV15 and TRBJ2-6, reads DAMVIQNPRYQVTQFGKPVTLSCSQTLNHNVMYWYQQKSSQAPKLLFHYYDKDFNNEADTPDNFQSRRPNTSFCFLDIRSPGLGDTAMYLCATSRESSGANVLTFGAGSRLTVL.

V usage is TRBV15 and J usage is TRBJ1-1, with no clear D. The CDR3 covers 11 residues. Germline V gene data show CDR1 as LNHNV and CDR2 as YYDKDF (reference sequence). V shed 5 bases and J shed 11 bases, with 12 bases lying between them. CDR3 in amino acids: CATSAMSSAFF. CDR3 nucleotides: TGTGCCACCAGCGCGATGAGCTCGGCTTTCTTT.

The CDR3 coding sequence is TGTGCCACCGGCGTGGGAGGGGACCTTACCCAGTACTTC. The encoded protein is CATGVGGDLTQYF. V gene TRBV24-1 combines with J gene TRBJ2-5; 7 bases map to TRBD2. The CDR3 length is 13 residues. J gave up 8 bases and V 9 bases, and 11 bases lay outside the gene matches. In germline, CDR1 is KGHDR, CDR2 SFDVKD.

This chain links TRBV12-5 with TRBJ1-2; D remains ambiguous. Germline-derived CDR1 and CDR2 are LGHNT and FRNRAP. Between the trimmed V and J ends, which lost 0 bases and 10 bases, there was a span of 21 bases. The CDR3 length is 16 residues. The CDR3 DNA follows: TGTGCTAGTGGTTTGGTACTAAGTCGGCACCCTGGTGACTACACCTTC. It translates to CASGLVLSRHPGDYTF. Looking up the rest from reference TRBV12-5 and TRBJ1-2 gives the full variable domain: DARVTQTPRHKVTEMGQEVTMRCQPILGHNTVFWYRQTMMQGLELLAYFRNRAPLDDSGMPKDRFSAEMPDATLATLKIQPSEPRDSAVYFCASGLVLSRHPGDYTFGSGTRLTVV.

The chain recombines TRBV9 with TRBJ1-1, with TRBD1 as a possible D gene (6 bases). The CDR3 is 15 residues long. Looked up from germline, CDR1 is SGDLS and CDR2 is YYNGEE. Deletions cut 0 bases from V and 1 base from J, with 10 bases between. The CDR3: CASSVGQTGNTEAFF. In DNA form, the CDR3 reads TGTGCCAGCAGCGTAGGTCAGACAGGGAACACTGAAGCTTTCTTT.

The chain uses TRBV4-1 and TRBJ2-4; 7 nucleotides match TRBD1. There are 15 residues in the CDR3. The J segment lost 4 bases and the V segment lost 3 bases, leaving 6 bases of the junction unmatched. The germline V gene encodes CDR1 MGHRA and CDR2 YSYEKL. Written as DNA, the CDR3 is TGCGCCAGCAGCCATTTGACAGGGACAAAAAACATTCAGTACTTC. The encoded protein is CASSHLTGTKNIQYF.

The chain is built from TRBV5-6 and TRBJ1-2, with D possibly TRBD1 on 5 matching bases. This CDR3 has 15 amino acids. Looked up from germline, CDR1 is SGHDT and CDR2 is YYEEEE. The V end was cut by 0 bases, the J end by 5 bases, with 14 bases between. CDR3 nucleotides: TGTGCCAGCAGCTTGGGGAGACCGGGACGTTATGGCTACACCTTC. It codes for CASSLGRPGRYGYTF.

The chain carries TRBV12-3 or TRBV12-4 and TRBJ1-5; the D is unclear. This CDR3 is built from 14 residues. V was pared by 3 bases and J by 2 bases, with 8 bases between. CDR3 protein: CASSFPAGNQPQHF. CDR3 bases: TGTGCCAGCAGTTTCCCGGCGGGCAATCAGCCCCAGCATTTT.

This rearrangement joins TRBV5-1 to TRBJ1-5, with D tentatively TRBD1 (5 bases). The CDR3 length is 13 residues. Germline CDR1 SGHRS, CDR2 YFSETQ. V was pared by 0 bases and J by 6 bases, with 7 bases between. DNA for the CDR3: TGCGCCAGCAGCTTGGACGGGGCTCAGCCCCAGCATTTT. Translating it yields CASSLDGAQPQHF.

The V and J genes are TRBV4-2 and TRBJ2-1, with 9 positions matching TRBD1. The junction had 8 bases not matched to a gene; V was cut back by 0 bases and J by 8 bases. This CDR3 spans 16 amino acids. Germline V lookup: CDR1 LGHNA, CDR2 YNFKEQ. The CDR3 here is CASSQDEGQGSDEQFF. As DNA, the CDR3 is TGTGCCAGCAGCCAAGATGAGGGACAGGGCTCGGATGAGCAGTTCTTC.

This clonotype has more than one count but fewer than ten. The chain couples TRBV28 to TRBJ2-7, with TRBD1 identical over 9 bases. The CDR3 extends over 14 amino acids. V was clipped by 6 bases and J by 3 bases; unmatched bases: 6. From germline, CDR1 is MDHEN and CDR2 SYDVKM. The CDR3 is CASRPGQGSYEQYF. The CDR3 DNA follows: TGTGCCAGCAGACCGGGACAGGGAAGCTACGAGCAGTACTTC.

In this sample, this clonotype turned up once. This sequence joins TRBV19 and TRBJ2-5, with D perhaps TRBD2 (5 bases). Germline V CDR1 and CDR2: LNHDA, SQIVND (reference sequence). This CDR3 is 13 amino acids long. V lost 5 bases, J lost 3 bases, and 10 bases lay in between. DNA of the CDR3: TGTGCCAGTAGTCCCGACGGGGAAGAGACCCAGTACTTC. Protein: CASSPDGEETQYF.

The chain links TRBV12-3 or TRBV12-4 to TRBJ2-3; possibly TRBD2 for D (6 bases). The CDR3 extends over 16 amino acids. The ends were cut back, 6 bases at V and 2 bases at J, with 18 bases in the middle. The CDR3 bases are TGTGCCAGCAGCACCGCCTTTGGCGGGGACACAGATACGCAGTATTTT. It yields the protein CASSTAFGGDTDTQYF.

The chain is built from TRBV14 and TRBJ2-3; 10 bases are shared with TRBD2. The J segment lost 4 bases and the V segment lost 4 bases, leaving 8 bases of the junction unmatched. Germline V gene lookup returns CDR1 SGHDN and CDR2 FVKESK. This CDR3 spans 16 amino acids. CDR3 coding DNA: TGTGCCAGCAGCCCCCAAAGCGGGGGGGGACCAGATACGCAGTATTTT. Amino acid sequence: CASSPQSGGGPDTQYF.

CDR3 nucleotides: TGTGCCACCAGCAGAGGCCCGGGGGCCGTGCTCTCTGGGGCCAACGTCCTGACTTTC. The encoded protein is CATSRGPGAVLSGANVLTF. V usage is TRBV15 and J usage is TRBJ2-6; D possibly matches TRBD1 or TRBD2 (6 bases each). Per the germline V gene, CDR1 is LNHNV and CDR2 is YYDKDF (reference sequence). The CDR3 covers 19 residues. Trimming took off 1 base at V and 0 bases at J, with 16 bases between the two ends.

The V and J genes are TRBV9 and TRBJ2-1; 7 nucleotides align to TRBD2. Per germline, CDR1 SGDLS and CDR2 YYNGEE. The V gene end was trimmed by 0 bases and the J gene end by 6 bases; junction bases not matched to a gene: 6. The CDR3 has 15 amino acids. This CDR3 is CASSVVAGPSNEQFF. CDR3 nucleotide sequence: TGTGCCAGCAGCGTAGTAGCGGGCCCTTCCAATGAGCAGTTCTTC.

This sequence joins TRBV15 and TRBJ2-1; D is perhaps TRBD1 or TRBD2 (5 bases each). CDR3 length equals 16 residues. Trimming took 1 base from V and 5 from J, leaving 15 bases between them. Germline assignment: CDR1 LNHNV and CDR2 YYDKDF (reference sequence). CDR3 DNA: TGTGCCACCAGCAGAGGGGGGATCGGCCGGGACAATGAGCAGTTCTTC. Amino acid sequence: CATSRGGIGRDNEQFF.

The chain links TRBV12-3 or TRBV12-4 to TRBJ1-2; D remains ambiguous. The ends were cut back, 7 bases at V and 0 bases at J, with 18 bases in the middle. This CDR3 has 16 residues. CDR3 region: CASTSVDRRSNYGYTF. The DNA for the CDR3 is TGTGCCAGCACTTCTGTAGACCGCCGGTCTAACTATGGCTACACCTTC.

V and J are TRBV24-1 and TRBJ2-1; D is unresolved. V shed 0 bases and J shed 9 bases, with 2 bases lying between them. Germline V gene data show CDR1 as KGHDR and CDR2 as SFDVKD. The CDR3 contains 11 residues. Here the CDR3 DNA reads TGTGCCACCAGTGATTTGTTTGAGCAGTTCTTC. It encodes CATSDLFEQFF.

The chain joins TRBV24-1 to TRBJ2-2; D gene uncertain. V lost 3 bases and J 2 bases, leaving 6 bases between the germline ends. There are 14 residues in the CDR3. Germline values: CDR1 KGHDR, CDR2 SFDVKD. The CDR3 here is CATSDVGNTGELFF. Written as DNA, the CDR3 is TGTGCCACCAGTGATGTGGGAAACACCGGGGAGCTGTTTTTT.

The chain uses TRBV29-1 and TRBJ1-2; TRBD1 is a possible D gene (6 bases). From germline, CDR1 is SQVTM and CDR2 ANQGSEA. V lost 5 bases to trimming and J lost 7 bases, with 17 bases between them. This CDR3 has 13 residues. CDR3 DNA sequence: TGCAGCGTTCCAGGGGAGGGAGACCCTGGCTACACCTTC. Its translation is CSVPGEGDPGYTF.

V and J are TRBV6-4 and TRBJ2-1, with 10 bases fitting TRBD2. The germline V gene encodes CDR1 MRHNA and CDR2 SNTAGT. CDR3 length: 14 amino acids. After removal of 4 bases from V and 8 bases from J, the junction contained 5 bases not matched to a gene. In DNA form, the CDR3 reads TGTGCCAGCAGTGGACTAGCGGGTGTCGATGAGCAGTTCTTC. Its translation: CASSGLAGVDEQFF.

This chain joins TRBV20-1 and TRBJ2-7; TRBD1 matches 10 bases. The CDR3 loop spans 13 amino acids. V lost 7 bases and J lost 5; bases outside the gene matches: 8. The germline CDR1 and CDR2 sequences are DFQATT and SNEGSKA (reference sequence). CDR3 region: CSVPGTGDHEQYF. The DNA for the CDR3 is TGCAGTGTTCCCGGGACAGGGGACCACGAGCAGTACTTC.

This clonotype was picked up one time. CDR3 bases: TGTGCCAGCAGCCAAGATCTAGAGATCATCGCAGATACGCAGTATTTT. It encodes CASSQDLEIIADTQYF. The chain uses TRBV4-2 and TRBJ2-3, with D hard to call. CDR1 and CDR2 from the germline V gene are LGHNA and YNFKEQ. V was trimmed by 0 bases and J by 4 bases, leaving 14 bases between them. The CDR3 extends over 16 amino acids.